This section outlines one T cell receptor (beta chain) sequence together with its context. Participants were aged roughly 18 to 90 years, lived in 20 to 30 US areas, and enrolled virtually. The sample originates from a study of blood T cell repertoires in COVID-19. Method: immunoSEQ multiplex PCR; TCRdb's copy keeps in-frame clones and lacks some. The sample contains around 320,000 clones, roughly 89% of which appear only once. In germline, CDR1 is SQVTM, CDR2 ANQGSEA. CDR3 length equals 14 residues. V was shortened by 7 bases and J by 2 bases, with 17 bases between the two germline ends. This receptor was obtained from a woman between 50 and 59 years old who had been exposed to COVID-19. This chain links TRBV29-1 with TRBJ1-2; no firm D call. Sequenced input: PBMCs or T cells enriched from blood (not recorded which). This chain's CDR3 is CSGIDPGSNYGYTF. The CDR3 bases are TGCAGCGGTATCGACCCGGGATCCAACTATGGCTACACCTTC.